Sequencing of this T cell receptor (beta chain) was carried out in a study of identical twins. Study-level results: With abundant cord blood beta clonotypes, insertions were fewer; memory repertoires showed no such pattern.

In TCRdb, the 5' RACE reads were re-called with MiXCR into one record per CDR3 protein. The table lists about 450,000 distinct CDR3 sequences, around a sixth of them singletons. Remarks on this clonotype: Its matching antigen is unknown.

Germline lookup yields CDR1 DFQATT and CDR2 SNEGSKA (reference sequence). This CDR3 is built from 11 residues. Between the trimmed V and J ends, which lost 5 bases and 3 bases, there was a span of 7 bases. The sequence came from a man aged 50-60 years in good health. The chain couples TRBV20-1 to TRBJ1-1, with D uncertain. Sequencing used naive T cells sorted from blood. CDR3 DNA sequence: TGCAGTGCTGTGCCGTACACTGAAGCTTTCTTT. It is translated as CSAVPYTEAFF.